This T cell receptor delta chain was captured by sequencing in a study of Vδ1+ human thymocytes. Study findings and constraints: Thymic delta-chain repertoires held roughly 20% Vdelta2 sequences and few Vdelta3, despite high sort purity. Thymic TRG and TRD repertoires appeared highly polyclonal. The authors advised highly purified populations and single-cell validation.

The germline V gene has CDR1 TSWWSYY and CDR2 QGS. J was trimmed by 0 bases and V by 3 bases; bases with no gene match: 35. The CDR3 length is 26 residues. This clone came up a few times. Its antigen is as yet unknown. Alphabeta T cells were depleted, then CD3+ Vdelta1+ Vdelta2- thymocytes were FACS-sorted. The template was reverse-transcribed extracted RNA. Pooled V-gene forward primers with one constant-region reverse primer generated the CDR3 amplicons by multiplex PCR. TCRdb re-called clones from the multiplex PCR reads using CATT. The sample has 45,000 to 75,000 delta-chain clones, over 13% seen once.

The specimen sequenced was Vdelta1+ gamma-delta thymocytes from the thymus. Subset: FACS-sorted CD3+ TCRalphabeta- TCRVdelta1+ TCRVdelta2- thymocytes. V usage is TRDV1 and J usage is TRDJ1, with 9 bases aligning to TRDD3. The receptor's source is a girl less than two years old who had congenital heart surgery. DNA for the CDR3: TGTGCTCTTGGGGAGCGTACCAAGCCTTCCCCACTGATACTGGGGGACCCCTGGGGGTACACCGATAAACTCATCTTT. This codes for CALGERTKPSPLILGDPWGYTDKLIF.